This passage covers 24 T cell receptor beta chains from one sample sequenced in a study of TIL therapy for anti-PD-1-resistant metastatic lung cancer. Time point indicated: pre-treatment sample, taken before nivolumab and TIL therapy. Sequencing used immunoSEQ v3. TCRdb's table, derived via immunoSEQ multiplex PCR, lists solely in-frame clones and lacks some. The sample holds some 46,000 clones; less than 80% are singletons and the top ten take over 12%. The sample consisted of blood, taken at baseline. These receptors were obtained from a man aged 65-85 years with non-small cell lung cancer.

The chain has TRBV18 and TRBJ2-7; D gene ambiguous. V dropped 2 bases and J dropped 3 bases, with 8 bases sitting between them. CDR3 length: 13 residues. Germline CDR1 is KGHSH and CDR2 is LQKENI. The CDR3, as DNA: TGTGCCAGCTCACCAATGGGCCACTACGAGCAGTACTTC. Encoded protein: CASSPMGHYEQYF.

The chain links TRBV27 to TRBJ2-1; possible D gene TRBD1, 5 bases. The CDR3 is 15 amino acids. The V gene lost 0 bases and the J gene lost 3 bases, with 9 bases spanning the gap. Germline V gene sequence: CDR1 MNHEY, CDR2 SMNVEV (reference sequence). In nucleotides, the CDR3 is TGTGCCAGCAGTTTATCGATACAGGTCTACAATGAGCAGTTCTTC. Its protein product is CASSLSIQVYNEQFF.

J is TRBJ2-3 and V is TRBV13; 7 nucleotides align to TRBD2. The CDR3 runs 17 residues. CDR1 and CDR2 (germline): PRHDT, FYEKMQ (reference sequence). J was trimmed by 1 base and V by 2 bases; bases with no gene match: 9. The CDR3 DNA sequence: TGTGCCAGCAGCTTAAAATCCGGGAGGTCTGGCACAGATACGCAGTATTTT. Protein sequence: CASSLKSGRSGTDTQYF.

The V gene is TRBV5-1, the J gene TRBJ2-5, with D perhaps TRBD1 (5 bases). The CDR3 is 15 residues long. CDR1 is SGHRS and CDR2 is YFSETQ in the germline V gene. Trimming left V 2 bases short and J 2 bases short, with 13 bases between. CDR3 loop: CASSLSGNGQETQYF. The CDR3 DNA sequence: TGCGCCAGCAGCTTATCAGGGAATGGGCAAGAGACCCAGTACTTC.

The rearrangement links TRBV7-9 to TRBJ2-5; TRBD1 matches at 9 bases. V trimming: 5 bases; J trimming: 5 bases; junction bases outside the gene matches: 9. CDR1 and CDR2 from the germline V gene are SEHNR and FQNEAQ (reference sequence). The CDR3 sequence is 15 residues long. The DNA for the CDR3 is TGTGCCAGCAGCCCCAGGACAGGGGTGATGGAGACCCAGTACTTC. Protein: CASSPRTGVMETQYF.

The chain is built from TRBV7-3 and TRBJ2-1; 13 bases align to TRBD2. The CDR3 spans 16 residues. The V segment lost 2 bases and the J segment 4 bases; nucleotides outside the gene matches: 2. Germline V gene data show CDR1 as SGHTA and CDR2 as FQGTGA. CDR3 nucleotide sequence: TGTGCCAGCAGCTTAGGGACTAGCGGGGAATACAATGAGCAGTTCTTC. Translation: CASSLGTSGEYNEQFF.

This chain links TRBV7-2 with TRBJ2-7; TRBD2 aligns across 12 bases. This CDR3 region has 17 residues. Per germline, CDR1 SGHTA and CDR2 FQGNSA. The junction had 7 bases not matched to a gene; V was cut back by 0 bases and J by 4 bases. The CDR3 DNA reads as TGTGCCAGCAGCTTAGCTTCGACTAGCGGGAGAGGGTACGAGCAGTACTTC. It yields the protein CASSLASTSGRGYEQYF.

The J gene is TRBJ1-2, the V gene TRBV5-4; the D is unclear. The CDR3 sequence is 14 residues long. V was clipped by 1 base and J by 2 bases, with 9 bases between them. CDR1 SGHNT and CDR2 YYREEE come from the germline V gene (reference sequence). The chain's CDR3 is CASSLTTQNYGYTF. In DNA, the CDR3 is TGTGCCAGCAGCTTGACTACCCAGAACTATGGCTACACCTTC.

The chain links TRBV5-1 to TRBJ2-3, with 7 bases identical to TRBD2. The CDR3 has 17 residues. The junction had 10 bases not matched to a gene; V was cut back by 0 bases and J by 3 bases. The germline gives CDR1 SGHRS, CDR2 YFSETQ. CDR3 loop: CASSLAPAGVKTDTQYF. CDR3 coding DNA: TGCGCCAGCAGCTTGGCCCCGGCGGGAGTGAAGACAGATACGCAGTATTTT. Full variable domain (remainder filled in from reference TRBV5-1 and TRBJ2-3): KAGVTQTPRYLIKTRGQQVTLSCSPISGHRSVSWYQQTPGQGLQFLFEYFSETQRNKGNFPGRFSGRQFSNSRSEMNVSTLELGDSALYLCASSLAPAGVKTDTQYFGPGTRLTVL.

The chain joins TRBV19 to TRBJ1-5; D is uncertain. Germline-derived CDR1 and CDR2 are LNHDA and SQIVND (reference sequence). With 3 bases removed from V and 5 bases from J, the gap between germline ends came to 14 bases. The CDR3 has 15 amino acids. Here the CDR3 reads CASSIPGLTDQPQHF. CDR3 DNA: TGTGCCAGTAGTATCCCGGGGTTGACGGATCAGCCCCAGCATTTT.

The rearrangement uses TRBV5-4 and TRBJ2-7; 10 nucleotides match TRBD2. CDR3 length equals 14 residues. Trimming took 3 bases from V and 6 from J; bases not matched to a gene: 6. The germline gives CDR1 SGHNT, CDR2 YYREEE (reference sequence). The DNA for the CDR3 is TGTGCCAGCAGCTCTAGCGGGAGATTCCGCGAGCAGTACTTC. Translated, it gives CASSSSGRFREQYF.

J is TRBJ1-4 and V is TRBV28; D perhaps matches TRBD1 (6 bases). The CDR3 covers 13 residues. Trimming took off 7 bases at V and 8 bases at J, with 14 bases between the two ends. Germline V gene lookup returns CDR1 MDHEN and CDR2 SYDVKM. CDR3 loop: CASMGRGVEKLFF. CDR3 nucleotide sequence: TGTGCCAGCATGGGCAGGGGCGTCGAAAAACTGTTTTTT.

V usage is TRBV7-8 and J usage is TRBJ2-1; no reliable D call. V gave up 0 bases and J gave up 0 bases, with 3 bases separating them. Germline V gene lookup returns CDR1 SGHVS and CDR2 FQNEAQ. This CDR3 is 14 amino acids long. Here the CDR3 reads CASSLARSYNEQFF. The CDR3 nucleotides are TGTGCCAGCAGCTTAGCACGCTCCTACAATGAGCAGTTCTTC.

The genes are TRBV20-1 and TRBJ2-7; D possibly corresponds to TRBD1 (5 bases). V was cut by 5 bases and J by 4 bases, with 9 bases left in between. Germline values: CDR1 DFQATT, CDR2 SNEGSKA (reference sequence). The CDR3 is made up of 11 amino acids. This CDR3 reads CSAAQVYEQYF. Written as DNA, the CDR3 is TGCAGTGCTGCACAGGTATACGAGCAGTACTTC.

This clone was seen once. CDR3 coding DNA: TGTGCCAGTAGTCCCGGACAGAGGGGCACTGAAGCTTTCTTT. It specifies CASSPGQRGTEAFF. The chain carries TRBV19 and TRBJ1-1; D may be TRBD1 (6 bases). The CDR3 length is 14 residues. Trimming stripped 5 bases from V and 4 bases from J, with 14 bases between. Germline loops: CDR1 LNHDA, CDR2 SQIVND (reference sequence).

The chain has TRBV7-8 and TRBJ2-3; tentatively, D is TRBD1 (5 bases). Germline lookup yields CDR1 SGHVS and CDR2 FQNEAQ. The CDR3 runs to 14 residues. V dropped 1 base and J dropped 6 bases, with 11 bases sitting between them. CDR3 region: CASSLGQGMDTQYF. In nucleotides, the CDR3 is TGTGCCAGCAGCTTAGGTCAGGGAATGGATACGCAGTATTTT.

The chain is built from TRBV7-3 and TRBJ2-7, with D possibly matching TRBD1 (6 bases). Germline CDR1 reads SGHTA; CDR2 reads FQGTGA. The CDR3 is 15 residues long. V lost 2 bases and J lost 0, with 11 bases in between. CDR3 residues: CASSLDGGFSYEQYF. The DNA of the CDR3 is TGTGCCAGCAGCTTAGATGGGGGCTTCTCCTACGAGCAGTACTTC. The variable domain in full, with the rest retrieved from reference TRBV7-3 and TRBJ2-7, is GAGVSQTPSNKVTEKGKYVELRCDPISGHTALYWYRQSLGQGPEFLIYFQGTGAADDSGLPNDRFFAVRPEGSVSTLKIQRTERGDSAVYLCASSLDGGFSYEQYFGPGTRLTVT.

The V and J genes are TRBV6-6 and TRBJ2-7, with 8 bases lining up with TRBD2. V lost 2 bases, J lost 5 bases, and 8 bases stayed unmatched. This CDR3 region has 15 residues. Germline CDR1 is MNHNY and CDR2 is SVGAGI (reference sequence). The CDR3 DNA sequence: TGTGCCAGCAGTTACCCGGCGGGAGGTTCCCACGAGCAGTACTTC. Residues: CASSYPAGGSHEQYF.

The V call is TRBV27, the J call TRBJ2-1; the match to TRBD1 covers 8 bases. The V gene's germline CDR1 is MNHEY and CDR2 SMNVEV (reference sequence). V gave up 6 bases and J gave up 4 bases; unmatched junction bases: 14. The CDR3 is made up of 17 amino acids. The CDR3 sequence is CASRVLGQGIRYNEQFF. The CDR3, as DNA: TGTGCCAGCAGGGTATTAGGACAGGGTATCAGATACAATGAGCAGTTCTTC.

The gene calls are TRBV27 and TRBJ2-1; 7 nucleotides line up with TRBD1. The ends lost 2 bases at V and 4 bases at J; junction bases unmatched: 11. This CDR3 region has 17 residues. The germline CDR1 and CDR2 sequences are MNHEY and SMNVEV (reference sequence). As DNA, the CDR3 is TGTGCCAGCAGTTTAAGCTACCGGGACAGTCTATACAATGAGCAGTTCTTC. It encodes CASSLSYRDSLYNEQFF.

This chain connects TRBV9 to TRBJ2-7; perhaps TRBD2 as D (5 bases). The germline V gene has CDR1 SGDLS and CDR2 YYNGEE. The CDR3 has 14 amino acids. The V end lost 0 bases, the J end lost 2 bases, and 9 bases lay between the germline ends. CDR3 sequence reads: CASSVGSGTYEQYF. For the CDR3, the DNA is TGTGCCAGCAGCGTAGGGTCCGGGACCTACGAGCAGTACTTC.

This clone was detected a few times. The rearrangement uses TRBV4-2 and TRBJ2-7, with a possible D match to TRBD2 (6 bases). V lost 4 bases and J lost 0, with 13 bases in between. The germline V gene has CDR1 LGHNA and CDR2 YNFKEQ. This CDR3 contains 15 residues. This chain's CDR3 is CASSPGGGASYEQYF. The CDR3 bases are TGTGCCAGCAGCCCAGGCGGCGGGGCCTCCTACGAGCAGTACTTC.

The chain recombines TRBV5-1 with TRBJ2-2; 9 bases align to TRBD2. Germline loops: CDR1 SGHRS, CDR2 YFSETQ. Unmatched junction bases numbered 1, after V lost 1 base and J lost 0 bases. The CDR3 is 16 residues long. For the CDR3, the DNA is TGCGCCAGCAGCTTGAGCGGGGGGCCGAACACCGGGGAGCTGTTTTTT. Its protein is CASSLSGGPNTGELFF.

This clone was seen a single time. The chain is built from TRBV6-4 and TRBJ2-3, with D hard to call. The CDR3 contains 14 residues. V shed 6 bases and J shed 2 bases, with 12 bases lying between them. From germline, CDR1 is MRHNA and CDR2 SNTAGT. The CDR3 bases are TGTGCCAGCAGAAAAGAGAATTACACAGATACGCAGTATTTT. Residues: CASRKENYTDTQYF.